Listed here are 27 T cell receptor beta chains from one sample, sequenced in a study of CD8 T cells in ankylosing spondylitis. Via MiXCR, TCRdb re-called the 5' RACE reads, giving one row per CDR3 protein. The sample consists of about 240,000 distinct CDR3 sequences, 24% of them appearing once. The specimen sequenced was blood, either unsorted or a sorted T cell fraction (not recorded which). The source of these receptors is a male donor with ankylosing spondylitis or in good health (not recorded which).

This chain connects TRBV20-1 to TRBJ2-2; D is possibly TRBD1 (7 bases). CDR3 size: 16 residues. The V and J ends lost 3 bases and 4 bases respectively, with 18 bases between them. CDR1 and CDR2 from the germline V gene are DFQATT and SNEGSKA (reference sequence). Written as DNA, the CDR3 is TGCAGTGCTAGTAGGCAGGGGGGAGGTAGCACCGGGGAGCTGTTTTTT. As protein: CSASRQGGGSTGELFF.

This sequence joins TRBV13 and TRBJ2-7; maybe TRBD2 (6 bases). CDR3 length: 14 residues. Deletions cut 8 bases from V and 0 bases from J, with 14 bases between. From germline, CDR1 is PRHDT and CDR2 FYEKMQ (reference sequence). The CDR3: CASSYGTFSYEQYF. The CDR3 DNA reads TGTGCCAGCTCATACGGGACTTTCTCCTACGAGCAGTACTTC.

This clonotype was observed many times. V is TRBV7-8 and J is TRBJ2-3; 11 bases map to TRBD2. This CDR3 contains 17 residues. Germline assignment: CDR1 SGHVS and CDR2 FQNEAQ. V dropped 1 base and J dropped 0; count of bases not matched to a gene: 3. The CDR3 reads CASSLGLAGTSTDTQYF. For the CDR3, the DNA is TGTGCCAGCAGCTTAGGACTAGCGGGGACCAGCACAGATACGCAGTATTTT.

This clonotype was found many times. The chain has TRBV12-3 or TRBV12-4 and TRBJ1-2, with D possibly TRBD1 on 6 matching bases. This CDR3 comprises 14 residues. The germline V and J ends were trimmed by 2 bases and 7 bases, with 14 bases remaining between them. CDR3 DNA: TGTGCCAGCAGTTTACCAGGGGCCTCTTTTGGCTACACCTTC. It encodes CASSLPGASFGYTF.

The sample holds a few counts of this clonotype. The gene calls are TRBV20-1 and TRBJ1-6; D is possibly TRBD1 (5 bases). Germline-derived CDR1 and CDR2 are DFQATT and SNEGSKA (reference sequence). Between the trimmed V and J ends, which lost 6 bases and 8 bases, there was a span of 14 bases. This CDR3 contains 13 residues. CDR3 nucleotides: TGCAGTGCGCGGGACGGGGGTCATTCACCCCTCCACTTT. Translating it yields CSARDGGHSPLHF.

Only a few counts were recorded for this clonotype. The chain is built from TRBV12-3 or TRBV12-4 and TRBJ2-7; 9 nucleotides match TRBD1. Trimming at V came to 5 bases and at J to 5 bases, leaving 10 bases not matched to a gene. This CDR3 has 15 amino acids. The CDR3 protein is CASSAYGTGSNEQYF. DNA for the CDR3: TGTGCCAGCAGTGCATACGGGACAGGGTCGAACGAGCAGTACTTC.

This clonotype has a count of ten or more. This sequence joins TRBV20-1 and TRBJ2-4; D is unclear. Germline lookup yields CDR1 DFQATT and CDR2 SNEGSKA (reference sequence). Trimming took off 3 bases at V and 2 bases at J, with 14 bases between the two ends. This CDR3 has 15 residues. The CDR3 DNA follows: TGCAGTGCTAGTGCGCTTGGGTTTTCCAAAAACATTCAGTACTTC. Amino acid sequence: CSASALGFSKNIQYF.

This clonotype has only a few counts. The DNA of the CDR3 is TGTGCCAGCTCACCACTCCGGGACCTCGAGCAGTACTTC. It encodes CASSPLRDLEQYF. The chain is built from TRBV18 and TRBJ2-7; D assignment may be TRBD1 or TRBD2 (5 bases each). Trimming cost V 1 base and J 6 bases, with 10 bases left between them. CDR1 and CDR2 from the germline V gene are KGHSH and LQKENI. The CDR3 spans 13 residues.

The CDR3 DNA reads TGCAGCGCAAAACAGGACTTCACCGGGGAGCTGTTTTTT. Translating it yields CSAKQDFTGELFF. The genes are TRBV29-1 and TRBJ2-2; D possibly uses TRBD1 or TRBD2 (5 bases each). The CDR3 runs 13 residues. V was clipped by 7 bases and J by 4 bases, with 13 bases between them. CDR1 and CDR2 (germline): SQVTM, ANQGSEA.

There are many counts of this clonotype. Written as DNA, the CDR3 is TGTGCCAGCAGTGAATTCGGCGTGGGGGTTTCACCCCTCCACTTT. This codes for CASSEFGVGVSPLHF. V usage is TRBV6-1 and J usage is TRBJ1-6; weak D call: TRBD1 (5 bases). Trimming took 2 bases from V and 9 from J, leaving 14 bases between them. Looked up from germline, CDR1 is MNHNS and CDR2 is SASEGT. This CDR3 comprises 15 residues.

The J gene is TRBJ2-7, the V gene TRBV7-2; weak D call: TRBD2 (5 bases). CDR3 size: 15 residues. Germline assignment: CDR1 SGHTA and CDR2 FQGNSA. Trimming stripped 5 bases from V and 1 base from J, with 15 bases between. The CDR3 bases are TGTGCCAGCAGCCCTAGCTTGTTGGGATCCTACGAGCAGTACTTC. It is translated as CASSPSLLGSYEQYF.

This clonotype was counted a few times. J is TRBJ2-7 and V is TRBV7-2; tentative D call: TRBD2 (6 bases). This CDR3 spans 14 amino acids. V was cut by 3 bases and J by 3 bases, with 12 bases left in between. Germline CDR1 SGHTA, CDR2 FQGNSA. CDR3 nucleotide sequence: TGTGCCAGCAGCTTCGGCTGGGACTTCTACGAGCAGTACTTC. It yields the protein CASSFGWDFYEQYF.

This clonotype has ten or more counts. The chain links TRBV2 to TRBJ2-7; no firm D call. V lost 6 bases and J 1 base, leaving 4 bases between the germline ends. This CDR3 comprises 11 residues. The germline gives CDR1 SNHLY, CDR2 FYNNEI. The CDR3 sequence: CASSASYEQYF. The CDR3 nucleotides are TGTGCCAGCAGCGCGTCCTACGAGCAGTACTTC.

V gene TRBV12-3 or TRBV12-4 combines with J gene TRBJ2-7; no firm D call. V lost 1 base and J 3 bases, leaving 7 bases between the germline ends. This CDR3 is 13 amino acids long. The CDR3 nucleotides read TGTGCCAGCAGTTTAGTGGTGGGCTACGAGCAGTACTTC. It encodes CASSLVVGYEQYF.

This clonotype was found many times. The CDR3 protein is CASRHRSSGNTIYF. The CDR3 DNA reads TGTGCCAGCAGACACAGGTCCTCTGGAAACACCATATATTTT. The rearrangement links TRBV6-1 to TRBJ1-3, with D tentatively TRBD1 (5 bases). This CDR3 has 14 amino acids. The germline V and J ends were trimmed by 6 bases and 0 bases, with 9 bases remaining between them. Germline V gene sequence: CDR1 MNHNS, CDR2 SASEGT.

This clonotype was found many times. The chain uses TRBV7-8 and TRBJ2-1, with 12 bases that match TRBD2. CDR1 is SGHVS and CDR2 is FQNEAQ in the germline V gene. This CDR3 is 16 amino acids long. The V and J ends lost 2 bases and 11 bases, in that order; junction bases with no gene match: 10. The CDR3 DNA is TGTGCCAGCAGCTTAAAACTAGCGGGGGGCCGGGAACAGCAGTTCTTC. Translation gives CASSLKLAGGREQQFF.

The chain couples TRBV20-1 to TRBJ2-7, with 8 bases that match TRBD2. The CDR3 runs to 14 residues. CDR1 is DFQATT and CDR2 is SNEGSKA in the germline V gene (reference sequence). With 5 bases clipped from V and 0 bases from J, the junction kept 6 bases outside the gene matches. For the CDR3, the DNA is TGCAGTGCTCATAGCGGGGCCCTCTCCTACGAGCAGTACTTC. It codes for CSAHSGALSYEQYF.

Ten or more counts support this clonotype. The chain couples TRBV12-3 or TRBV12-4 to TRBJ1-1; perhaps TRBD1 as D (5 bases). The CDR3 totals 13 residues. Trimming left V 2 bases short and J 2 bases short, with 6 bases between. The CDR3 protein is CASSLQGNTEAFF. The CDR3 bases are TGTGCCAGCAGTTTACAGGGAAACACTGAAGCTTTCTTT.

The V call is TRBV5-6, the J call TRBJ2-5; D is unresolved. V lost 4 bases and J 5 bases, leaving 27 bases between the germline ends. Per the germline V gene, CDR1 is SGHDT and CDR2 is YYEEEE. The CDR3 loop spans 18 amino acids. The CDR3 nucleotides read TGTGCCAGCAGCCCCCCGCCTGGTCCCCGGAAAAAAGAGGAGACCCAGTACTTC. Translation: CASSPPPGPRKKEETQYF.

At least ten counts were recorded for this clonotype. V gene TRBV29-1 combines with J gene TRBJ2-3; 12 nucleotides line up with TRBD2. The CDR3 contains 15 residues. The trim removed 4 bases at V and 1 base at J, leaving 3 bases unmatched. Per germline, CDR1 SQVTM and CDR2 ANQGSEA. CDR3 nucleotide sequence: TGCAGCGTTGCCAGACTAGCGGGAGGCACAGATACGCAGTATTTT. It is translated as CSVARLAGGTDTQYF.

This clonotype was observed at least ten times. The junction differs from germline at one of its ends, possibly a read error. The gene calls are TRBV6-5 and TRBJ1-2, with TRBD1 identical over 7 bases. The CDR3 has 16 amino acids. Germline assignment: CDR1 MNHEY and CDR2 SVGAGI. The CDR3 protein is CASSYSLKGAGVDGVF. The CDR3 DNA follows: TGTGCCAGCAGTTACTCGCTTAAGGGGGCGGGGGTCGATGGAGTGTTC.

This clonotype was detected many times. V and J are TRBV12-3 or TRBV12-4 and TRBJ2-5, with a possible D match to TRBD1 (6 bases). The CDR3 loop spans 14 amino acids. V dropped 5 bases and J dropped 5 bases, with 15 bases sitting between them. The CDR3 DNA sequence: TGTGCCAGCAGTACGCGGACAGTCCTGGAGACCCAGTACTTC. Its protein product is CASSTRTVLETQYF.

This clonotype was seen just once. The chain carries TRBV18 and TRBJ2-5; D may be TRBD1 or TRBD2 (5 bases each). V dropped 0 bases and J dropped 5 bases, with 10 bases sitting between them. The CDR3 spans 14 residues. Per the germline V gene, CDR1 is KGHSH and CDR2 is LQKENI. The CDR3 sequence: CASSPPSGTETQYF. For the CDR3, the DNA is TGTGCCAGCTCACCACCGTCAGGGACGGAGACCCAGTACTTC. Full variable domain (missing parts from reference TRBV18 and TRBJ2-5): NAGVMQNPRHLVRRRGQEARLRCSPMKGHSHVYWYRQLPEEGLKFMVYLQKENIIDESGMPKERFSAEFPKEGPSILRIQQVVRGDSAAYFCASSPPSGTETQYFGPGTRLLVL.

This clonotype was detected ten times or more. V usage is TRBV6-1 and J usage is TRBJ1-4; TRBD1 matches 9 bases. The germline CDR1 and CDR2 sequences are MNHNS and SASEGT. This CDR3 has 14 amino acids. After removal of 6 bases from V and 8 bases from J, the junction contained 7 bases not matched to a gene. For the CDR3, the DNA is TGTGCCAGCAGGGTCTTCGGGACAGGGGAAAAACTGTTTTTT. It codes for CASRVFGTGEKLFF.

This rearrangement joins TRBV7-9 to TRBJ2-7; 7 bases are a match to TRBD1. J lost 9 bases, V lost 4 bases, and 6 bases had no gene match. The CDR3 sequence is 12 residues long. Germline-derived CDR1 and CDR2 are SEHNR and FQNEAQ (reference sequence). CDR3 region: CASSYYQGVQYF. The CDR3 nucleotides are TGTGCCAGCAGCTACTACCAGGGGGTGCAGTACTTC.

Comments on this clonotype: The DNA is omitted, as the CDR3 cannot be located on it reliably, and the CDR3 follows TCRdb's listing. The chain is built from TRBV20-1 and TRBJ2-2; TRBD1 is taken as the D call from the table, unchecked against the DNA. The CDR3 has 15 residues if both end residues are counted. The germline gives CDR1 DFQATT, CDR2 SNEGSKA (reference sequence). This chain's CDR3 is CSADPGGQGPGSCFF.

This clonotype was counted ten times or more. This chain connects TRBV18 to TRBJ2-2; D may correspond to TRBD1 or TRBD2 (6 bases each). Germline V gene data show CDR1 as KGHSH and CDR2 as LQKENI. V was shortened by 6 bases and J by 0 bases, with 11 bases between the two germline ends. The CDR3 runs to 15 residues. CDR3 in amino acids: CASSPGAANTGELFF. The CDR3 DNA follows: TGTGCCAGCTCCCCGGGGGCCGCGAACACCGGGGAGCTGTTTTTT.